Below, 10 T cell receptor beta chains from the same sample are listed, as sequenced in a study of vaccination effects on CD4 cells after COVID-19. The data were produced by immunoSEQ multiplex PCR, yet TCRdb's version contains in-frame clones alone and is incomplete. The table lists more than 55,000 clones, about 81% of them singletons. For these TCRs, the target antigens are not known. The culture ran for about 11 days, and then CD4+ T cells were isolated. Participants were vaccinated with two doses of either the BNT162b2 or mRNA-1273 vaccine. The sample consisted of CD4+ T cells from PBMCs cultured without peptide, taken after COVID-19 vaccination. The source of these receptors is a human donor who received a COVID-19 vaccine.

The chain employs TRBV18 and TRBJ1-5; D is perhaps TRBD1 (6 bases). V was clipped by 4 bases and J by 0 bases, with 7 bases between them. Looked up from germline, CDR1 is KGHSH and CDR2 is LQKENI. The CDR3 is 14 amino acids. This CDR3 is CASSQGDSNQPQHF. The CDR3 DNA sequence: TGTGCCAGCTCACAGGGGGATAGCAATCAGCCCCAGCATTTT.

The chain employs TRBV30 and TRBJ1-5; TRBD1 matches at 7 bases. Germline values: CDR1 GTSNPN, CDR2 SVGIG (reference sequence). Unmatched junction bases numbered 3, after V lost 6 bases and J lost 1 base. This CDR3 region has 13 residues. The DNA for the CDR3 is TGTGCCTGTCAGGGACAGAGCAATCAGCCCCAGCATTTT. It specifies CACQGQSNQPQHF. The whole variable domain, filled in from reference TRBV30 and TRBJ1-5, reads SQTIHQWPATLVQPVGSPLSLECTVEGTSNPNLYWYRQAAGRGLQLLFYSVGIGQISSEVPQNLSASRPQDRQFILSSKKLLLSDSGFYLCACQGQSNQPQHFGDGTRLSIL.

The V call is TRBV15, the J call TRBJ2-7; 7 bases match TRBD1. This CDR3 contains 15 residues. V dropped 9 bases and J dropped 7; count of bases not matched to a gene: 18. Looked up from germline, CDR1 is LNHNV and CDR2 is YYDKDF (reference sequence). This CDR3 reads CATNHPGQRSGEQYF. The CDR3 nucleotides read TGTGCCACGAATCACCCGGGACAGCGTTCGGGGGAGCAGTACTTC.

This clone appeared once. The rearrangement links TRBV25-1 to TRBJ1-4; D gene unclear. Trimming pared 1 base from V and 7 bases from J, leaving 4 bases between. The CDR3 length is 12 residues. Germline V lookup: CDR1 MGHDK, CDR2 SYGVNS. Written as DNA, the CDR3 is TGTGCCAGCAGTGAATTAACTGAAAAACTGTTTTTT. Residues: CASSELTEKLFF.

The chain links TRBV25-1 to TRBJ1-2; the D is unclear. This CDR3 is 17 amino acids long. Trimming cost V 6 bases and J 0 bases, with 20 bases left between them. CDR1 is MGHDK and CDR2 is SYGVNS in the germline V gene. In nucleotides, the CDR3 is TGTGCCAGCAGCGACGACCTCATCTTTTCCCCTAACTATGGCTACACCTTC. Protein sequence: CASSDDLIFSPNYGYTF.

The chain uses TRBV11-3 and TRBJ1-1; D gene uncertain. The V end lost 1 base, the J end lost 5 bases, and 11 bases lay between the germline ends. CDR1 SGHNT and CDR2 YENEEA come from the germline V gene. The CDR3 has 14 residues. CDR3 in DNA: TGTGCCAGCAGCTTAGGGGTCAGAGGAACTGAAGCTTTCTTT. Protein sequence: CASSLGVRGTEAFF.

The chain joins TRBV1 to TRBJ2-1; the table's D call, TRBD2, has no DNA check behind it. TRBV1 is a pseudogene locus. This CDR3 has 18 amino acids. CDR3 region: CTSSQGRTSGGAPWVQFF. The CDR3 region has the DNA TGCACCAGCAGCCAAGGGCGGACTAGCGGGGGGGCACCGTGGGTGCAGTTCTTC.

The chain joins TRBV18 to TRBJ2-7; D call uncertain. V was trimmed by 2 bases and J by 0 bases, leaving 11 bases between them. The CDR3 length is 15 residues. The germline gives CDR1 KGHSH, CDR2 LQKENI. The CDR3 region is CASSPSSISSYEQYF. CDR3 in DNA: TGTGCCAGCTCACCATCCTCAATTAGCTCCTACGAGCAGTACTTC. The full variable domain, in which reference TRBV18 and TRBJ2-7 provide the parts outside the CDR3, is NAGVMQNPRHLVRRRGQEARLRCSPMKGHSHVYWYRQLPEEGLKFMVYLQKENIIDESGMPKERFSAEFPKEGPSILRIQQVVRGDSAAYFCASSPSSISSYEQYFGPGTRLTVT.

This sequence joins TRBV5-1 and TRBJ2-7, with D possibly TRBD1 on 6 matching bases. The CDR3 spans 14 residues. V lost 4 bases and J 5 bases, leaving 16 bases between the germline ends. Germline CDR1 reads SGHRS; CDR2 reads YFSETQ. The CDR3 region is CASSTQTGTNEQYF. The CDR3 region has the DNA TGCGCCAGCAGCACTCAAACAGGGACCAACGAGCAGTACTTC.

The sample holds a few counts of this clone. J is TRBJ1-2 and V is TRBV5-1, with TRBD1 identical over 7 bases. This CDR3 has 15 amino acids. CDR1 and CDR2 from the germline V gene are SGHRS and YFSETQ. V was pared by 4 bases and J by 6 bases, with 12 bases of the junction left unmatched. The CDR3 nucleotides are TGCGCCAGCAGCCCGGTTTGGAAAGGGGGCGATGGCTACACCTTC. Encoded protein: CASSPVWKGGDGYTF.